This TCR beta chain was sequenced in a study of regulatory T cells in long-lasting Graves disease. Sequencing libraries for TCR beta were prepared with iRepertoire HTBI primers and Arm-PCR of CDR3 regions. Via MiXCR, TCRdb re-called the multiplex PCR reads, giving one row per CDR3 protein. The sample has about 520,000 distinct CDR3 sequences, 9.5% to 15% seen once; the top ten hold about 8.9%. This sample's time point: newly diagnosed GD, antithyroid drugs for less than 3 months. The TCR library was made from RNA extracted from PBMCs. This clonotype was counted a few times. Germline CDR1 and CDR2: MNHNS and SASEGT. Trimming removed 8 bases at V and 7 bases at J, with 20 bases between. The CDR3 runs to 15 residues. This sample was also put to use in a study of T cells in Graves' hyperthyroidism and ophthalmopathy. Per that study: Median prediction lead before ophthalmopathy onset was 6.5 months with the model.

The V call is TRBV6-1, the J call TRBJ2-2; D ambiguous. The sample was peripheral blood mononuclear cells (PBMCs), taken at new diagnosis, from a patient treated with antithyroid drugs. The receptor was derived from a woman aged 25-40 years with Graves disease. The CDR3 region has the DNA TGTGCCAGCGGAAGCCGGGCCGCCGGCAACGGGGAGCTGTTTTTT. Translating it yields CASGSRAAGNGELFF.